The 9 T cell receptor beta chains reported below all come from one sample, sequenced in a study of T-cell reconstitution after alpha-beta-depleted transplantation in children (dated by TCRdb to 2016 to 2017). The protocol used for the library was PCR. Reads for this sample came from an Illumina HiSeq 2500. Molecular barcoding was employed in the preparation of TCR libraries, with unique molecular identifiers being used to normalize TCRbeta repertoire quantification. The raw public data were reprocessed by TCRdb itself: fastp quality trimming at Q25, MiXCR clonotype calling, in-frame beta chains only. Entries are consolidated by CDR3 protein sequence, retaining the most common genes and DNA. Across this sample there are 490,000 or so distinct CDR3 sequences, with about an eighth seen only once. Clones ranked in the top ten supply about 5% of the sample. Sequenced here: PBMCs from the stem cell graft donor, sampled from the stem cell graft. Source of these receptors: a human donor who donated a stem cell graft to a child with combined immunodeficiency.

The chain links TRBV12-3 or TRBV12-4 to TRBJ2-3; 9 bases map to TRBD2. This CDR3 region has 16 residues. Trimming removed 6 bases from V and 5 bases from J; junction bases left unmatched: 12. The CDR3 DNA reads TGTGCCAGCAGCCCCGGGCCGGGACTAGCTGAAGATACGCAGTATTTT. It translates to CASSPGPGLAEDTQYF.

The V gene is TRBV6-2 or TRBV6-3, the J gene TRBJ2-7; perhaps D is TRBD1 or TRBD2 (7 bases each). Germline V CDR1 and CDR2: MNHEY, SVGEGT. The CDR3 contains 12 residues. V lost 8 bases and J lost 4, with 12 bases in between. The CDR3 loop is CASGRGLYEQYF. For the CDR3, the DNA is TGTGCCAGCGGGAGGGGGCTATACGAGCAGTACTTC.

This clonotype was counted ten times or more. The CDR3 sequence: CASSPSVVLQYF. The CDR3 DNA sequence: TGTGCCAGCAGCCCCTCGGTGGTGTTGCAGTATTTT. The chain recombines TRBV14 with TRBJ2-3, with no clear D. CDR3 length: 12 amino acids. Deletions cut 4 bases from V and 11 bases from J, with 13 bases between. Germline CDR1 is SGHDN and CDR2 is FVKESK.

The CDR3 loop is CASSWRGGPWETQYF. The CDR3 DNA is TGTGCCAGCAGTTGGAGGGGGGGGCCATGGGAGACCCAGTACTTC. The V and J genes are TRBV6-5 and TRBJ2-5; possibly TRBD2 for D (7 bases). The CDR3 has 15 amino acids. Trimming cost V 4 bases and J 5 bases, with 17 bases left between them. Per the germline V gene, CDR1 is MNHEY and CDR2 is SVGAGI.

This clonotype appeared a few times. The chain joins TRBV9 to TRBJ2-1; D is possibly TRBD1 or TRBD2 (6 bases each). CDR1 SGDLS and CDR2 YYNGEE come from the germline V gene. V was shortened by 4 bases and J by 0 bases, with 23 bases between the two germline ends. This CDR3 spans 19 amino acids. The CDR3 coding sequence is TGTGCCAGCAGCTCCCGAGGGGGAGGACGTCCCAGCTCCTACAATGAGCAGTTCTTC. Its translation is CASSSRGGGRPSSYNEQFF. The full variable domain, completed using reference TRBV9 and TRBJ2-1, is DSGVTQTPKHLITATGQRVTLRCSPRSGDLSVYWYQQSLDQGLQFLIQYYNGEERAKGNILERFSAQQFPDLHSELNLSSLELGDSALYFCASSSRGGGRPSSYNEQFFGPGTRLTVL.

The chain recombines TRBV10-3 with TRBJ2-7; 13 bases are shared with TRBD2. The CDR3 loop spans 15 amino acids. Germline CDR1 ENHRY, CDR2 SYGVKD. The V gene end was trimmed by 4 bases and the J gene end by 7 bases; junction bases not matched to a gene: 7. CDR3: CAISVTSGRAREQYF. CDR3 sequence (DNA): TGTGCCATCAGTGTCACTAGCGGGAGGGCCCGGGAGCAGTACTTC.

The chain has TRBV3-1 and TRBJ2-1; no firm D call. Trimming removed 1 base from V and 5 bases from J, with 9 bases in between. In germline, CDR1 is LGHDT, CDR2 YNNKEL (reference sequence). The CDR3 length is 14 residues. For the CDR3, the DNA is TGTGCCAGCAGCCAAGGAAACTACAACAATGAGCAGTTCTTC. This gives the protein CASSQGNYNNEQFF.

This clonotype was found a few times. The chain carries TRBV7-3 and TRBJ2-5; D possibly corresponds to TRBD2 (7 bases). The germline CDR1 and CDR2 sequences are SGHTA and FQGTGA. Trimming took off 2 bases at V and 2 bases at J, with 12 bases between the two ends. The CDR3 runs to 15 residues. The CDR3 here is CASSLFGGPQETQYF. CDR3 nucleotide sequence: TGTGCCAGCAGCTTATTCGGGGGGCCTCAAGAGACCCAGTACTTC.

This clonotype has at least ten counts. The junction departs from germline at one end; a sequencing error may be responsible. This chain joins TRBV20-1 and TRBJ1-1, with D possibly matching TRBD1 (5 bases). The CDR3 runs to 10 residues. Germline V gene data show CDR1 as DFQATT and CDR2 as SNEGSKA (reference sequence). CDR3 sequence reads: CSGTDTEAFF. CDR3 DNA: TGCAGCGGTACGGACACCGAAGCTTTCTTT.